Here is one TCR beta chain with its context. This clone was seen only a few times. The specificity of this receptor is unknown. No much larger clone exists at a distance of one base, and base qualities are not known. From cysteine to phenylalanine, the CDR3 is 17 amino acids long. Only CDR3 DNA is held: 51 bases, read in frame from base 1. V lost 0 bases and J lost 0 bases; the stretch between them is 16 bases long. Taken from the germline V gene, the CDR1 and CDR2 loops are SGDLS and YYNGEE. These data come from a study of T cell responses to AZD1222 COVID-19 vaccine (dated by TCRdb to the early 2020s). For context, the study as a whole: TCR sequencing was performed for 230 to 250 trial participants, of whom 200 to 210 were given two doses of AZD1222 and about 25 were given two doses of MenACWY control vaccine. Trial participants were enrolled into age subgroups of 18-55, 56-69 and 70-plus years, which contained about 160, 30 and 59 TCR-sequenced participants, respectively. General conclusions and limits of the study: Vaccine-associated CD4 TCRs spanned the whole spike protein, with dominant responses in regions 160-218 and 743-854. Because no day 14 peak-response samples were available, the repertoires could be characterized only after the peak T cell response. Participants were mostly white British and included more females than males, and it was suggested by the authors that clonal diversity may have been underestimated. Conclusions about previously exposed vaccinees are limited, since just 6 or 7 AZD1222 recipients were seropositive for SARS-CoV-2 at baseline. The 56-69-year group was small, and its depth increase did not reach significance, likely because of low power. Nearly half of unique spike-specific TCRs reportedly recognized epitopes outside regions mutated in the B.1.351 and B.1.1.7 variants. A significant rise in spike-specific TCR breadth and depth was observed after two AZD1222 doses relative to day 0 and relative to MenACWY recipients.

The sample's time point label, decoded: baseline before first vaccination. The treatment or condition label here, explained by the study, means: meningococcal conjugate vaccine given as trial control. Samples from vaccinated people were obtained from the UK trials COV001 and COV002, which included a single-blind randomized controlled phase 2/3 trial of AZD1222 (ChAdOx1 nCoV-19) in healthy adults. Trial participant PBMC samples were collected at day 0 and day 28 after the second dose for TCRbeta chain sequencing. The CDR3 regions of human TCRbeta chains were analyzed by immunosequencing. The authors' analysis ran thus. Repertoire TCRs were checked for matches against a reference library of SARS-CoV-2-specific TCRs that had been generated using the MIRA antigen-specificity platform. Breadth was defined as the fraction of unique TCRs that were SARS-CoV-2-associated, and depth was defined as the fraction of total T cells that were SARS-CoV-2-associated. Using the MIRA data, each spike-specific TCR was assigned both to the spike region to which the TCR was reactive and to a CD4 or CD8 class. Log10-transformed breadth and depth values were compared by one-way ANOVA with Sidak's multiple comparisons tests. TCRdb's version of the immuneACCESS table is confined to in-frame rearrangements and falls short of the full clone set. An unresolved V gene accounts for under half of the shortfall where checked; the remainder is of unknown origin. V and J calls and clone size follow that table, whereas D and trimming were derived from the DNA. Across this sample there are 140,000 to 150,000 clones, with over 80% seen only once. The top ten clonotypes cover about 3% of the sample.

The receptor comes from an adult in good health. The V and J segments used are TRBV9 and TRBJ2-7; the D assignment is uncertain and may be TRBD1 or TRBD2, with 6 bases supporting each. The starting material was peripheral blood, obtained on day 0 of MenACWY control vaccination. The DNA sequence follows: TGTGCCAGCAGCGTAGGGGGGGCCGCCGACCTCTCCTACGAGCAGTACTTC. This codes for CASSVGGAADLSYEQYF.